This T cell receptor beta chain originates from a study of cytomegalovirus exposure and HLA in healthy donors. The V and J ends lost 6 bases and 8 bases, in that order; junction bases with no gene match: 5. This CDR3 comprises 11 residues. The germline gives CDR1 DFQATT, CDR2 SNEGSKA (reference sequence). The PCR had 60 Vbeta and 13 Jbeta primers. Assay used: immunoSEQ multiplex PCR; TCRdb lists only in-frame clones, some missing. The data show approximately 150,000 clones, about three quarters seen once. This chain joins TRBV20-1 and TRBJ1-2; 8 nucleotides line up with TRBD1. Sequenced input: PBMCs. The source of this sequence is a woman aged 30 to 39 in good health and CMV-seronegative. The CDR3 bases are TGCAGTGCCAGGGGGCCTTTCGGCTACACCTTC. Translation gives CSARGPFGYTF.